This entry lists 11 T cell receptor beta chains sequenced from one sample in a study of T cells in Graves' hyperthyroidism and ophthalmopathy (dated by TCRdb to about 2019). The protocol used for the library was multiplex PCR. The instrument given in TCRdb is Illumina HiSeq 2000. The TCR beta CDR3 regions were amplified from the RNA transcripts. For the first round of RT-PCR on the TCR CDR3, the HTBI primer set was used together with the Qiagen OneStep RT-PCR kit. Using fastp trimming at Q25 and MiXCR clonotype assembly, TCRdb reanalyzed the public sequencing data and kept in-frame beta chains. Rows with one shared CDR3 protein collapse into an entry with the most common genes and DNA. The table for this sample lists about 350,000 distinct CDR3 sequences; roughly 15% of them were counted only once. The ten biggest clones cover 30% to 35% of the sample. The sequenced material came from blood. These receptor sequences come from a woman aged 40 to 50 with Graves' ophthalmopathy.

There are a few counts of this clonotype. The chain combines TRBV12-3 or TRBV12-4 with TRBJ1-5; D is ambiguous. The ends were cut back, 5 bases at V and 5 bases at J, with 19 bases in the middle. This CDR3 region has 16 residues. CDR3 coding DNA: TGTGCCAGCAGTGCCCTTATCGGGGAAATGCATCAGCCCCAGCATTTT. Its translation: CASSALIGEMHQPQHF.

This clonotype was counted a few times. V and J are TRBV7-2 and TRBJ1-2, with TRBD1 matching 10 bases. V gave up 5 bases and J gave up 7 bases; unmatched junction bases: 7. This CDR3 has 14 amino acids. The germline V gene encodes CDR1 SGHTA and CDR2 FQGNSA. The chain's CDR3 is CASSHTGTGVGYTF. The DNA of the CDR3 is TGTGCCAGCAGCCATACCGGGACAGGGGTTGGCTACACCTTC.

The chain links TRBV4-1 to TRBJ2-6; D might be TRBD1 (5 bases). The germline V gene encodes CDR1 MGHRA and CDR2 YSYEKL. The CDR3 is made up of 18 amino acids. Trimming removed 2 bases at V and 0 bases at J, with 14 bases between. CDR3 DNA: TGCGCCAGCAGCCAAACAGGTGCCATACCCTCTGGGGCCAACGTCCTGACTTTC. The encoded protein is CASSQTGAIPSGANVLTF.

This clonotype has ten or more counts. This chain connects TRBV20-1 to TRBJ1-4; 9 bases agree with TRBD1. The ends lost 3 bases at V and 6 bases at J; junction bases unmatched: 8. The CDR3 sequence is 15 residues long. In germline, CDR1 is DFQATT, CDR2 SNEGSKA (reference sequence). CDR3: CSASPPGQGHEKLFF. The CDR3 DNA reads as TGCAGTGCTAGTCCTCCGGGACAGGGACATGAAAAACTGTTTTTT.

The rearrangement joins TRBV7-9 to TRBJ1-6; D perhaps matches TRBD1 (6 bases). CDR1 SEHNR and CDR2 FQNEAQ come from the germline V gene (reference sequence). This CDR3 comprises 16 residues. Trimming stripped 7 bases from V and 9 bases from J, with 22 bases between. CDR3 DNA sequence: TGTGCCAGCACCCCGACCAATGACGGGGGCGGTTCACCCCTCCACTTT. Encoded protein: CASTPTNDGGGSPLHF.

This clonotype was observed a handful of times. The V call is TRBV27, the J call TRBJ2-7, with no clear D. Germline V gene sequence: CDR1 MNHEY, CDR2 SMNVEV (reference sequence). The V end lost 6 bases, the J end lost 3 bases, and 12 bases lay between the germline ends. The CDR3 is made up of 13 amino acids. CDR3 nucleotides: TGTGCCAGCAGGCTGGGTAGCTACTACGAGCAGTACTTC. Translation: CASRLGSYYEQYF.

This clonotype was detected ten times or more. This chain links TRBV3-1 with TRBJ2-6; D gene ambiguous. Trimming stripped 2 bases from V and 0 bases from J, with 11 bases between. CDR1 and CDR2 (germline): LGHDT, YNNKEL (reference sequence). CDR3 length equals 17 residues. This chain's CDR3 is CASSQYLLRSGANVLTF. In nucleotides, the CDR3 is TGTGCCAGCAGCCAATATCTTCTACGCTCTGGGGCCAACGTCCTGACTTTC.

In its sample, this clonotype was seen many times. V gene TRBV7-2 combines with J gene TRBJ2-7, with 8 bases lining up with TRBD2. Germline lookup yields CDR1 SGHTA and CDR2 FQGNSA. Trimming cost V 5 bases and J 4 bases; bases outside gene matches: 10. There are 15 residues in the CDR3. The CDR3 DNA sequence: TGTGCCAGCAGCCCCGCGCGGGGGGCGCAGTACGAGCAGTACTTC. Translating it yields CASSPARGAQYEQYF. Variable domain in full (rest from reference TRBV7-2 and TRBJ2-7): GAGVSQSPSNKVTEKGKDVELRCDPISGHTALYWYRQSLGQGLEFLIYFQGNSAPDKSGLPSDRFSAERTGGSVSTLTIQRTQQEDSAVYLCASSPARGAQYEQYFGPGTRLTVT.

In this sample, this clonotype turned up a few times. The chain couples TRBV2 to TRBJ2-1, with D unresolved. Trimming removed 7 bases at V and 4 bases at J, with 8 bases between. Germline V gene lookup returns CDR1 SNHLY and CDR2 FYNNEI. CDR3 length: 12 residues. CDR3 amino acids: CASNLPYNEQFF. CDR3 in DNA: TGTGCCAGCAATCTACCGTACAATGAGCAGTTCTTC.

This clonotype was picked up a small number of times. The chain combines TRBV15 with TRBJ2-2; D call uncertain. The CDR3 is 14 amino acids. V shed 4 bases and J shed 4 bases, with 10 bases lying between them. Germline lookup yields CDR1 LNHNV and CDR2 YYDKDF (reference sequence). The CDR3 here is CATSTAGSTGELFF. The CDR3 DNA sequence: TGTGCCACCAGCACTGCCGGATCCACCGGGGAGCTGTTTTTT. The whole variable domain, filled in from reference TRBV15 and TRBJ2-2, reads DAMVIQNPRYQVTQFGKPVTLSCSQTLNHNVMYWYQQKSSQAPKLLFHYYDKDFNNEADTPDNFQSRRPNTSFCFLDIRSPGLGDTAMYLCATSTAGSTGELFFGEGSRLTVL.

This clonotype came up a few times. The rearrangement links TRBV10-3 to TRBJ1-1; 9 bases match TRBD1. The CDR3 contains 15 residues. The V gene's germline CDR1 is ENHRY and CDR2 SYGVKD. With V trimmed by 3 bases and J by 4 bases, 6 bases remained unmatched. CDR3 sequence reads: CAISDPRTGATEAFF. The CDR3 nucleotides read TGTGCCATCAGTGACCCACGGACAGGGGCCACTGAAGCTTTCTTT.